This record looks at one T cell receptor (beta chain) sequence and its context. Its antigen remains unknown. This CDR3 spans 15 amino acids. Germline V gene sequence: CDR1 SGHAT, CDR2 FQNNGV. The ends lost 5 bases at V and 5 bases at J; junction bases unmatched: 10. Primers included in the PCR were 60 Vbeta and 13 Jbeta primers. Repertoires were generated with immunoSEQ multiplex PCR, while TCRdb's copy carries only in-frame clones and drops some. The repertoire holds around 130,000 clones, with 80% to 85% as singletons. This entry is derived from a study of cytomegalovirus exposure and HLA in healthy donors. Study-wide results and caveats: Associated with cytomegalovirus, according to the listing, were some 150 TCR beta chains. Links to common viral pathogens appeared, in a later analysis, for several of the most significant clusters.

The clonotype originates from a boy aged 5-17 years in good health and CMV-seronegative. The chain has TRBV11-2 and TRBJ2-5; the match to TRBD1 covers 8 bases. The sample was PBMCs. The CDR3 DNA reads TGTGCCAGCAGCATCGGACAGGGAGGCCGGGAGACCCAGTACTTC. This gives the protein CASSIGQGGRETQYF. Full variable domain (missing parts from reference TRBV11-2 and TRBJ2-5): EAGVAQSPRYKIIEKRQSVAFWCNPISGHATLYWYQQILGQGPKLLIQFQNNGVVDDSQLPKDRFSAERLKGVDSTLKIQPAKLEDSAVYLCASSIGQGGRETQYFGPGTRLLVL.